Presented here are 31 T cell receptor beta chains from one specimen sequenced in a study of T cell repertoires in cytomegalovirus infection. Each CDR3 protein gets one entry after TCRdb re-called the reads with MiXCR. This sample has roughly 120,000 distinct CDR3 sequences; roughly a tenth occur once, and the top ten carry roughly 31%. These receptors have no known antigen. Sequenced sample: PBMCs, sequenced either directly or after in vitro stimulation (not recorded which). The receptor set was obtained from a human donor in good health (CMV status not recorded). Some clones in this sample may be carry-over from other donors' samples.

This clonotype was counted at least ten times. This chain connects TRBV18 to TRBJ1-2; TRBD1 is a possible D gene (5 bases). Germline-derived CDR1 and CDR2 are KGHSH and LQKENI. Trimming took off 2 bases at V and 8 bases at J, with 12 bases between the two ends. This CDR3 region has 13 residues. In nucleotides, the CDR3 is TGTGCCAGCTCACCATCTAGGGACCACGGCTACACCTTC. It encodes CASSPSRDHGYTF. Looking up the rest from reference TRBV18 and TRBJ1-2 gives the full variable domain: NAGVMQNPRHLVRRRGQEARLRCSPMKGHSHVYWYRQLPEEGLKFMVYLQKENIIDESGMPKERFSAEFPKEGPSILRIQQVVRGDSAAYFCASSPSRDHGYTFGSGTRLTVV.

This clonotype was counted at least ten times. The V and J genes are TRBV5-5 and TRBJ1-2, with TRBD1 as a possible D gene (5 bases). Germline V gene lookup returns CDR1 SGHKS and CDR2 YYEKEE (reference sequence). V was cut by 0 bases and J by 8 bases, with 14 bases left in between. The CDR3 covers 14 residues. The CDR3 spells CASSLGQTTLGYTF. Written as DNA, the CDR3 is TGTGCCAGCAGCTTGGGACAGACAACTTTGGGCTACACCTTC. Drawing the rest from reference TRBV5-5 and TRBJ1-2, the complete variable domain is DAGVTQSPTHLIKTRGQQVTLRCSPISGHKSVSWYQQVLGQGPQFIFQYYEKEERGRGNFPDRFSARQFPNYSSELNVNALLLGDSALYLCASSLGQTTLGYTFGSGTRLTVV.

This clonotype was observed many times. In DNA, the CDR3 is TGTGCCAGCAGCCAGCGGGCAGGGAGCACAGATACGCAGTATTTT. As protein: CASSQRAGSTDTQYF. This chain connects TRBV7-9 to TRBJ2-3; D might be TRBD2 (6 bases). CDR1 is SEHNR and CDR2 is FQNEAQ in the germline V gene (reference sequence). Trimming took off 5 bases at V and 0 bases at J, with 12 bases between the two ends. The CDR3 totals 15 residues.

This chain links TRBV6-5 with TRBJ2-7, with 7 bases lining up with TRBD2. The ends lost 7 bases at V and 3 bases at J; junction bases unmatched: 12. The CDR3 covers 15 residues. From germline, CDR1 is MNHEY and CDR2 SVGAGI. The CDR3: CASKVEASGSYEQYF. In DNA form, the CDR3 reads TGTGCCAGCAAAGTTGAGGCTAGCGGAAGCTACGAGCAGTACTTC.

This clonotype showed up just a few times. For the CDR3, the DNA is TGTGCCAGCAGTTACTCGATCGGGGGCCGGACTGAAGCTTTCTTT. Protein: CASSYSIGGRTEAFF. The chain carries TRBV6-5 and TRBJ1-1, with D maybe TRBD1 (6 bases). Germline V gene data show CDR1 as MNHEY and CDR2 as SVGAGI. The CDR3 contains 15 residues. V lost 0 bases and J lost 5, with 13 bases in between.

Only a few counts were recorded for this clonotype. The CDR3 region is CASSPQSGYGYTF. CDR3 coding DNA: TGTGCCAGCAGTCCCCAATCCGGCTATGGCTACACCTTC. This chain uses TRBV12-3 or TRBV12-4 with TRBJ1-2; no reliable D call. Trimming left V 5 bases short and J 4 bases short, with 11 bases between. CDR3 size: 13 residues.

The table lists this clonotype with a few counts. The CDR3 DNA follows: TGTGCCAGCAGCTTAGTTTTGGCGGCAACTAATGAAAAACTGTTTTTT. It codes for CASSLVLAATNEKLFF. The chain is built from TRBV7-6 and TRBJ1-4; D uncertain. V lost 1 base to trimming and J lost 0 bases, with 9 bases between them. The CDR3 loop spans 16 amino acids. Germline CDR1 reads SGHVS; CDR2 reads FNYEAQ.

This clonotype was observed a few times. The rearrangement uses TRBV27 and TRBJ2-3; no firm D call. This CDR3 comprises 11 residues. The V and J ends lost 6 bases and 6 bases respectively, with 7 bases between them. Per germline, CDR1 MNHEY and CDR2 SMNVEV (reference sequence). CDR3 DNA: TGTGCCAGCAGACAATGGGATACGCAGTATTTT. Its protein is CASRQWDTQYF.

This clonotype was seen a handful of times. J is TRBJ2-7 and V is TRBV6-1, with 8 bases that match TRBD1. Germline CDR1 reads MNHNS; CDR2 reads SASEGT. The CDR3 covers 13 residues. Germline trimming cut 1 base from V and 9 bases from J; bases unmatched to any gene: 5. The CDR3: CASSEVTGGGQYV. DNA for the CDR3: TGTGCCAGCAGTGAAGTAACAGGGGGTGGGCAGTACGTC.

The table lists this clonotype with many counts. This rearrangement joins TRBV7-6 to TRBJ1-1, with TRBD1 as a possible D gene (6 bases). V shed 1 base and J shed 7 bases, with 16 bases lying between them. The CDR3 runs 15 residues. Germline V gene data show CDR1 as SGHVS and CDR2 as FNYEAQ. The CDR3 loop reads CASSLGSGGSGEAFF. In DNA, the CDR3 is TGTGCCAGCAGCTTAGGAAGCGGGGGCTCTGGTGAAGCTTTCTTT.

This clonotype showed up many times. The chain joins TRBV5-4 to TRBJ1-4; D gene uncertain. Trimming pared 1 base from V and 4 bases from J, leaving 11 bases between. Germline V gene data show CDR1 as SGHNT and CDR2 as YYREEE (reference sequence). This CDR3 has 15 residues. CDR3 in amino acids: CASSLNRAVNEKLFF. The CDR3, as DNA: TGTGCCAGCAGCTTGAATAGGGCCGTTAATGAAAAACTGTTTTTT.

The V and J genes are TRBV28 and TRBJ1-2, with D unclear. Germline V gene data show CDR1 as MDHEN and CDR2 as SYDVKM. The V gene lost 7 bases and the J gene lost 8 bases, with 8 bases spanning the gap. CDR3 length: 10 residues. DNA for the CDR3: TGTGCCAGCAAGGGAAGGGGCTACACCTTC. It specifies CASKGRGYTF.

This clonotype was detected a few times. The genes are TRBV19 and TRBJ2-7; D is perhaps TRBD1 (5 bases). Germline loops: CDR1 LNHDA, CDR2 SQIVND (reference sequence). Trimming took 9 bases from V and 3 from J, leaving 18 bases between them. The CDR3 runs 14 residues. CDR3 residues: CASKPGDRLYEQYF. The CDR3 DNA reads TGTGCCAGCAAACCCGGTGACAGACTCTACGAGCAGTACTTC.

The chain recombines TRBV20-1 with TRBJ2-1; the D call may be TRBD1 or TRBD2 (5 bases each). In germline, CDR1 is DFQATT, CDR2 SNEGSKA (reference sequence). This CDR3 contains 12 residues. V was cut by 1 base and J by 12 bases, with 13 bases left in between. CDR3 residues: CSARGDPSGQFF. The DNA of the CDR3 is TGCAGTGCTAGAGGGGACCCCTCGGGGCAGTTCTTC.

This clonotype occurred a few times. The chain uses TRBV7-6 and TRBJ2-4, with a weak D call TRBD1 (5 bases). V lost 0 bases and J lost 2, with 8 bases in between. Looked up from germline, CDR1 is SGHVS and CDR2 is FNYEAQ. The CDR3 runs to 15 residues. In nucleotides, the CDR3 is TGTGCCAGCAGCTTAGCAGGGGATCCCAAAAACATTCAGTACTTC. It encodes CASSLAGDPKNIQYF.

This clonotype was found many times. The V call is TRBV19, the J call TRBJ2-4; 10 positions agree with TRBD2. The CDR3 loop spans 17 amino acids. The V gene end was trimmed by 3 bases and the J gene end by 9 bases; junction bases not matched to a gene: 14. Germline lookup yields CDR1 LNHDA and CDR2 SQIVND (reference sequence). The CDR3 bases are TGTGCCAGTAGTATTTGGCGGGCCGGGGGACTAGCGATCATTCAGTACTTC. Translated: CASSIWRAGGLAIIQYF. Full variable domain (rest looked up from reference TRBV19 and TRBJ2-4): DGGITQSPKYLFRKEGQNVTLSCEQNLNHDAMYWYRQDPGQGLRLIYYSQIVNDFQKGDIAEGYSVSREKKESFPLTVTSAQKNPTAFYLCASSIWRAGGLAIIQYFGAGTRLSVL.

This rearrangement joins TRBV14 to TRBJ2-3; 11 bases map to TRBD2. V shed 4 bases, J shed 5 bases, and the junction held 11 bases outside the gene matches. Looked up from germline, CDR1 is SGHDN and CDR2 is FVKESK. This CDR3 is built from 17 residues. The CDR3 coding sequence is TGTGCCAGCAGCCCGACTAGCGGGACGACACTGCTAGATACGCAGTATTTT. Its protein is CASSPTSGTTLLDTQYF.

Many counts were recorded for this clonotype. The chain joins TRBV15 to TRBJ1-4; the D is unclear. CDR1 is LNHNV and CDR2 is YYDKDF in the germline V gene (reference sequence). V was trimmed by 0 bases and J by 4 bases, leaving 9 bases between them. This CDR3 has 15 amino acids. CDR3 bases: TGTGCCACCAGCAGAGAAGGAGTTTATAATGAAAAACTGTTTTTT. Its translation: CATSREGVYNEKLFF. The complete variable domain, with remaining parts taken from reference TRBV15 and TRBJ1-4, reads DAMVIQNPRYQVTQFGKPVTLSCSQTLNHNVMYWYQQKSSQAPKLLFHYYDKDFNNEADTPDNFQSRRPNTSFCFLDIRSPGLGDTAMYLCATSREGVYNEKLFFGSGTQLSVL.

The table lists this clonotype with many counts. V is TRBV7-4 and J is TRBJ2-5, with 11 bases aligning to TRBD1. Germline lookup yields CDR1 SGHVT and CDR2 SQSDAQ. This CDR3 comprises 17 residues. With V trimmed by 5 bases and J by 3 bases, 11 bases remained unmatched. CDR3 loop: CASSPGQGAHTKETQYF. The CDR3 DNA is TGTGCCAGCAGCCCAGGACAGGGGGCCCACACAAAAGAGACCCAGTACTTC.

The chain recombines TRBV24-1 with TRBJ2-2; 8 nucleotides line up with TRBD1. CDR1 is KGHDR, CDR2 SFDVKD, per germline. V shed 3 bases, J shed 4 bases, and the junction held 6 bases outside the gene matches. The CDR3 is 16 residues long. CDR3 DNA: TGTGCCACCAGTGATCCCGGACAGGGAGGCACCGGGGAGCTGTTTTTT. Amino acid sequence: CATSDPGQGGTGELFF.

This rearrangement joins TRBV5-6 to TRBJ2-5; perhaps TRBD2 as D (6 bases). CDR3 length: 14 amino acids. Germline V gene lookup returns CDR1 SGHDT and CDR2 YYEEEE. Trimming pared 4 bases from V and 5 bases from J, leaving 15 bases between. For the CDR3, the DNA is TGTGCCAGCAGCCCCCAGGGAGGCGGGGAGACCCAGTACTTC. Protein: CASSPQGGGETQYF.

This clonotype was seen many times. The V and J genes are TRBV5-6 and TRBJ2-5; D remains ambiguous. This CDR3 has 12 residues. Germline CDR1 is SGHDT and CDR2 is YYEEEE. Trimming took off 3 bases at V and 5 bases at J, with 8 bases between the two ends. In DNA form, the CDR3 reads TGTGCCAGCAGCTCATTGTCGGAGACCCAGTACTTC. This gives the protein CASSSLSETQYF.

In the case of this clonotype: A much larger clone is a single base away; this may be a read error. The chain recombines TRBV6-6 with TRBJ2-3; 11 positions agree with TRBD2. Germline loops: CDR1 MNHNY, CDR2 SVGAGI (reference sequence). The CDR3 totals 15 residues. CDR3 protein: CPSSSGTSGYNTQYF. The CDR3 DNA reads TGTCCCAGCAGTTCCGGGACTAGCGGTTATAATACGCAGTATTTT.

This clonotype was found a few times. The V call is TRBV28, the J call TRBJ2-2; D is perhaps TRBD2 (7 bases). Germline CDR1 is MDHEN and CDR2 is SYDVKM. The CDR3 has 15 amino acids. V was trimmed by 6 bases and J by 3 bases, leaving 14 bases between them. CDR3 coding DNA: TGTGCCAGCAGCCGAGGGGGGGCGTACACCGGGGAGCTGTTTTTT. Translated: CASSRGGAYTGELFF. Drawing the rest from reference TRBV28 and TRBJ2-2, the complete variable domain is DVKVTQSSRYLVKRTGEKVFLECVQDMDHENMFWYRQDPGLGLRLIYFSYDVKMKEKGDIPEGYSVSREKKERFSLILESASTNQTSMYLCASSRGGAYTGELFFGEGSRLTVL.

The chain couples TRBV2 to TRBJ2-1; 10 nucleotides line up with TRBD2. V lost 7 bases and J lost 7; bases outside the gene matches: 7. This CDR3 spans 14 amino acids. The germline V gene has CDR1 SNHLY and CDR2 FYNNEI. The CDR3 DNA reads as TGTGCCAGCAACGGGCTAGCGGGAGTAAATGAGCAGTTCTTC. Its translation: CASNGLAGVNEQFF.

This clonotype was found a few times. V and J are TRBV12-3 or TRBV12-4 and TRBJ1-2, with TRBD1 matching 8 bases. The CDR3 runs 15 residues. V lost 3 bases to trimming and J lost 5 bases; unmatched junction nucleotides: 8. CDR3 sequence reads: CASSFLPGQAYGYTF. The DNA for the CDR3 is TGTGCCAGCAGTTTTCTCCCGGGACAGGCTTATGGCTACACCTTC.

This clonotype was seen at least ten times. CDR3 bases: TGCGCCAGCAGCCAAGATAGGGGCGTTGAGCAGTTCTTC. Translating it yields CASSQDRGVEQFF. This chain uses TRBV4-3 with TRBJ2-1, with a tentative D call TRBD1 (5 bases). CDR3 length: 13 residues. Germline V CDR1 and CDR2: LGHNA, YSLEER. V was clipped by 0 bases and J by 9 bases, with 9 bases between them.

This clonotype was found many times. V is TRBV5-4 and J is TRBJ2-5; D is uncertain. Per germline, CDR1 SGHNT and CDR2 YYREEE (reference sequence). Trimming stripped 0 bases from V and 6 bases from J, with 9 bases between. The CDR3 contains 13 residues. The CDR3 sequence is CASSLDAEKTQYF. CDR3 bases: TGTGCCAGCAGCTTGGATGCGGAGAAGACCCAGTACTTC.

In this sample, this clonotype turned up a few times. This chain connects TRBV5-4 to TRBJ2-3, with 8 bases fitting TRBD1. There are 15 residues in the CDR3. Germline assignment: CDR1 SGHNT and CDR2 YYREEE (reference sequence). V shed 1 base, J shed 7 bases, and the junction held 8 bases outside the gene matches. DNA for the CDR3: TGTGCCAGCAGCTTGATCGGACAGGGAAGGCATACGCAGTATTTT. This sequence encodes CASSLIGQGRHTQYF.

There are many counts of this clonotype. The rearrangement uses TRBV7-2 and TRBJ1-6; no clear D. The CDR3 runs 12 residues. The germline V and J ends were trimmed by 2 bases and 8 bases, with 4 bases remaining between them. Germline values: CDR1 SGHTA, CDR2 FQGNSA. The CDR3 DNA follows: TGTGCCAGCAGCTTAAACCATTCACCCCTCCACTTT. Protein product: CASSLNHSPLHF.

Many counts were recorded for this clonotype. The chain recombines TRBV11-3 with TRBJ2-5, with D unclear. The V and J ends lost 2 bases and 1 base respectively, with 8 bases between them. This CDR3 is 14 amino acids long. Looked up from germline, CDR1 is SGHNT and CDR2 is YENEEA. CDR3 DNA: TGTGCCAGCAGCTTACCCCGGTTCCAAGAGACCCAGTACTTC. Its translation: CASSLPRFQETQYF.